This TCR beta chain was retrieved from a study of T-cell reconstitution after alpha-beta-depleted transplantation in children. TCRbeta library preparation incorporated unique molecular identifiers. TCRdb re-called the PCR reads with MiXCR, one entry per CDR3 protein. The sample holds 500,000 or so distinct CDR3 sequences; about 31% are singletons and the top ten take about 2.3%. Germline V gives CDR1 SEHNR, CDR2 FQNEAQ (reference sequence). The V end lost 0 bases, the J end lost 4 bases, and 10 bases lay between the germline ends. The CDR3 covers 15 residues. The chain carries TRBV7-9 and TRBJ2-1; maybe TRBD2 (6 bases). This clonotype was sampled from a human donor who donated a stem cell graft to a child with aplastic anemia. Material: PBMCs from the stem cell graft donor, obtained from the stem cell graft. CDR3 coding DNA: TGTGCCAGCAGCTTAGCACTAGCAGAGTACAATGAGCAGTTCTTC. Translated, it gives CASSLALAEYNEQFF.